This T cell receptor (beta chain) was identified during a study of T cell responses to AZD1222 COVID-19 vaccine. Study-wide background: Some second doses came at about 4 weeks and others at about 12 weeks; these were pooled.

The data were produced by immunoSEQ multiplex PCR, yet TCRdb's version contains in-frame clones alone and is incomplete. The sample lists just under 95,000 clones, around 90% occurring once. The CDR3 extends over 13 amino acids. In germline, CDR1 is SGHRS, CDR2 YFSETQ. V lost 9 bases and J 4 bases, leaving 15 bases between the germline ends. The starting material was peripheral blood, obtained on day 0 of AZD1222 vaccination. This clonotype originated in an adult in good health. The rearrangement uses TRBV5-1 and TRBJ2-3, with a possible D match to TRBD2 (6 bases). The CDR3 DNA sequence: TGCGCCACAGGCGGCGGGGAGGCAGATACGCAGTATTTT. It is translated as CATGGGEADTQYF.